These T cell receptor beta chains were read from a single sample in a study of T cell clusters in autoimmune cytopenias. TCRdb re-analyzed the multiplex PCR reads; it lists each CDR3 protein once, without DNA. The sample has 10,000 to 11,000 distinct CDR3 sequences. The data were also submitted as part of a second study, on T cell repertoires in aging, cancer and after chemotherapy.

Sequenced: peripheral blood. These receptors originate from a human donor in good health. CDR3s include the opening cysteine and the closing phenylalanine or tryptophan. Some rows mark clone size as missing; the rest say once, few, many or name a class of expanded clone.

TRBJ1-2	NA	TRBV10-3	CAISDGQARGYTF
TRBJ1-1	NA	TRBV7-2	CASSLSNIMNTEAFF
TRBJ2-7	NA	TRBV2	CASTLRDKLYEQYF
TRBJ2-1	NA	TRBV4-1	CASSQVGAGSRYNEQFF
TRBJ2-6	NA	TRBV5-1	CASSTTQGPGANVLTF
TRBJ1-1	medium-sized	TRBV29-1	CSVERQGATEAFF
TRBJ1-1	NA	TRBV5-1	CASSQTGTAMKNTEAFF
TRBJ2-1	NA	TRBV14	CASSQASLAGRTYNEQFF
TRBJ2-5	NA	TRBV7-9	CASSFWTSEETQYF
TRBJ1-1	medium-sized	TRBV20-1	CSARDRPRTEAFF
TRBJ2-1	NA	TRBV13	CASSLEGVSSYNEQFF
TRBJ2-5	NA	TRBV7-9	CASSTMRGAEETQYF
TRBJ1-1	medium-sized	TRBV6-5	CASSYSTGVRTEAFF